This TCR beta chain comes out of a study of cytomegalovirus exposure and HLA in healthy donors. The PCR made use of 60 Vbeta and 13 Jbeta primers. Only in-frame clones appear in the TCRdb table, and some are missing; sequencing was by immunoSEQ multiplex PCR. The sample shows approximately 170,000 clones, roughly 79% of them seen only once. The donors were healthy bone marrow donors. In germline, CDR1 is MNHEY, CDR2 SMNVEV (reference sequence). The CDR3 is 16 amino acids. V dropped 7 bases and J dropped 7 bases, with 23 bases sitting between them. The TCR originated in a young woman in good health and CMV-seropositive. The chain combines TRBV27 with TRBJ2-1; maybe TRBD2 (5 bases). Source material: PBMCs. The CDR3 coding sequence is TGTGCCAGCAAGGGAATCCGTGGAGGTTTTTCGAATGAGCAGTTCTTC. Its protein product is CASKGIRGGFSNEQFF.